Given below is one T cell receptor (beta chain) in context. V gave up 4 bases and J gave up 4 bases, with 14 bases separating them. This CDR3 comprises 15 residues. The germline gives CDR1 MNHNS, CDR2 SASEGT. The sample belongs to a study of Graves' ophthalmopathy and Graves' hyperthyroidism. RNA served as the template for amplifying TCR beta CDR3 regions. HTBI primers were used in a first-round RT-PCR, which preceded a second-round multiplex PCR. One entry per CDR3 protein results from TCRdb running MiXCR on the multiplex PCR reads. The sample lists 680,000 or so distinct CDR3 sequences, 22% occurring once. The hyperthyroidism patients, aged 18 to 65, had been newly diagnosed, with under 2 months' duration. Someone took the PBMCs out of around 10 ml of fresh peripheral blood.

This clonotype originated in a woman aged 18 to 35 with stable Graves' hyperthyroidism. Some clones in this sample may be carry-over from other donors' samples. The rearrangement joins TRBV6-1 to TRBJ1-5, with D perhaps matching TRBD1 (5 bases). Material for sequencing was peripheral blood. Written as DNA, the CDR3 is TGTGCCAGCAGTGTGCGTGGGGCTGAGAATCAGCCCCAGCATTTT. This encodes CASSVRGAENQPQHF.